This T cell receptor (beta chain) was captured by sequencing in a study of shared clonotypes between healthy human individuals. Study summary: Per-donor plates numbered three CD4 naive, three CD4 memory, two CD8 naive and one CD8 memory.

Overall study results and limits: A few donors shared 4.5% to 6.5% of their naive CD4 clonotypes. Clonotype sharing among the donors was expected to vary with sequencing depth. What naive subsets generally showed was a larger estimated richness than memory subsets showed.

Repertoires were generated with immunoSEQ multiplex PCR, while TCRdb's copy carries only in-frame clones and drops some. This sample carries 550,000 to 800,000 clones, around two thirds of them seen once, and the ten largest clones take roughly 1.7%. This clone turned up a few times. The antigen is not known. CDR1 and CDR2 (germline): SGHRS, YFSETQ. This CDR3 region has 13 residues. V was trimmed by 3 bases and J by 2 bases, leaving 8 bases between them. The chain links TRBV5-1 to TRBJ1-2; D is perhaps TRBD1 (6 bases). The sample consisted of memory CD4+ T cells sorted from blood. Subset: CD45RA-negative fraction. The clonotype comes from a woman aged 25 to 45 in good health. CDR3 DNA: TGCGCCAGCAGCTGGACAGACAACTATGGCTACACCTTC. Translating it yields CASSWTDNYGYTF.